The next 5 T cell receptor beta chains were all read from a single sample in a study of cytomegalovirus exposure and HLA in healthy donors. Assay used: immunoSEQ multiplex PCR; TCRdb lists only in-frame clones, some missing. Here the sample spans 100,000 to 150,000 clones, around 88% being singletons. Material: PBMCs. These receptors all come from a man in his late teens or twenties in good health and CMV-seronegative.

The gene calls are TRBV12-5 and TRBJ1-3; 8 nucleotides agree with TRBD1. V trimming: 6 bases; J trimming: 4 bases; junction bases outside the gene matches: 5. The length of the CDR3 is 14 residues. Germline CDR1 LGHNT, CDR2 FRNRAP. CDR3 sequence: CASGRGQGGNTIYF. CDR3 coding DNA: TGTGCTAGTGGACGCGGACAGGGAGGAAACACCATATATTTT.

The chain couples TRBV6-4 to TRBJ1-1; 7 positions agree with TRBD1. CDR1 and CDR2 from the germline V gene are MRHNA and SNTAGT. Losses at the gene ends were 6 bases for V and 1 base for J; bases not matched to a gene: 2. The CDR3 length is 13 residues. CDR3 sequence reads: CASRRQGNTEAFF. CDR3 nucleotide sequence: TGTGCCAGCAGGCGACAGGGGAACACTGAAGCTTTCTTT.

V and J are TRBV30 and TRBJ2-1, with 13 bases that match TRBD2. CDR1 and CDR2 (germline): GTSNPN, SVGIG (reference sequence). The CDR3 extends over 16 amino acids. Unmatched junction bases numbered 10, after V lost 3 bases and J lost 8 bases. The CDR3, as DNA: TGTGCCTGGAGCCCCATAGGGACTAGCGGGGTAGATGAGCAGTTCTTC. This sequence encodes CAWSPIGTSGVDEQFF.

There are a few counts of this clone. The rearrangement links TRBV5-1 to TRBJ2-1, with 8 bases fitting TRBD2. CDR3 length: 14 amino acids. From germline, CDR1 is SGHRS and CDR2 YFSETQ. The V and J ends lost 4 bases and 9 bases, in that order; junction bases with no gene match: 9. CDR3 coding DNA: TGCGCCAGCAGCCCGGGACTAGATGTCGGTGAGCAGTTCTTC. The encoded protein is CASSPGLDVGEQFF. Using reference TRBV5-1 and TRBJ2-1 for the parts outside the CDR3, the full variable domain is KAGVTQTPRYLIKTRGQQVTLSCSPISGHRSVSWYQQTPGQGLQFLFEYFSETQRNKGNFPGRFSGRQFSNSRSEMNVSTLELGDSALYLCASSPGLDVGEQFFGPGTRLTVL.

The chain has TRBV5-1 and TRBJ2-2; tentatively, D is TRBD2 (5 bases). CDR3 size: 17 residues. Trimming took off 0 bases at V and 2 bases at J, with 14 bases between the two ends. CDR1 SGHRS and CDR2 YFSETQ come from the germline V gene. This chain's CDR3 is CASSLGDDGLNTGELFF. In DNA, the CDR3 is TGCGCCAGCAGCTTGGGTGACGATGGACTTAACACCGGGGAGCTGTTTTTT.